The T cell receptor beta chain under discussion was sequenced for a study of CD8 T cell repertoires and HIV-1 epitope variants. Turning to the study itself: T cells were stimulated with Twenty-five Gag and Nef peptides separately. Cultures ran less than 12 days, with IL-2, IL-7 and IL-15 added on days 3 and 7. Study-wide results and caveats: About 5 clonotypes recognized Nef KF9, one HW9, none TAALDMSHF.

CDR3 length: 14 residues. Germline V gene sequence: CDR1 SGHNT, CDR2 YYREEE (reference sequence). Losses at the gene ends were 2 bases for V and 1 base for J; bases not matched to a gene: 2. About this clone itself: Its target is not known.

Clones were read by immunoSEQ multiplex PCR, and TCRdb kept only the in-frame ones, dropping some. The sample records approximately 3,100 clones, 73% being singletons. This TCR came from a male donor with HIV. What was sequenced was cultured CD8+ T cells derived from PBMCs. V is TRBV5-4 and J is TRBJ2-7, with TRBD1 matching over 8 bases. The CDR3 region has the DNA TGTGCCAGCAGCTTCGGACAGGGTTCCTACGAGCAGTACTTC. Its protein product is CASSFGQGSYEQYF.